The 30 T cell receptor beta chains listed next were all sequenced from one sample in a study of blood T cell repertoires in COVID-19. Measured with immunoSEQ multiplex PCR; TCRdb has only the in-frame clones, and not every one. The table lists around 200,000 clones, over 80% of them singletons. Source material: peripheral blood. The receptors were gathered from a woman aged 40 to 50 with COVID-19, enrolled during active disease.

This clone was seen only once. In DNA, the CDR3 is TGTGCCAGAAGCTTGGGGTCGGGGTGGAGGGCTGGAAACACCATATATTTT. This sequence encodes CARSLGSGWRAGNTIYF. The rearrangement joins TRBV5-3 to TRBJ1-3; no clear D. TRBV5-3 is sorted into the ORF group, with uncertain function. This CDR3 has 17 amino acids. The V gene lost 0 bases and the J gene lost 2 bases, with 15 bases spanning the gap.

V gene TRBV12-5 combines with J gene TRBJ2-7, with D possibly matching TRBD1 (6 bases). V gave up 5 bases and J gave up 4 bases, with 12 bases separating them. CDR1 and CDR2 from the germline V gene are LGHNT and FRNRAP. The CDR3 is 13 amino acids. The CDR3 DNA is TGTGCTAGTGGTATGGACAGTCAATACGAGCAGTACTTC. This codes for CASGMDSQYEQYF.

This chain joins TRBV7-6 and TRBJ1-3; maybe TRBD1 (6 bases). Per germline, CDR1 SGHVS and CDR2 FNYEAQ. The V end was cut by 1 base, the J end by 4 bases, with 17 bases between. The CDR3 has 17 amino acids. CDR3 sequence reads: CASSLERGARSGNTIYF. Here the CDR3 DNA reads TGTGCCAGCAGCTTAGAGCGGGGGGCAAGATCGGGAAACACCATATATTTT. The variable domain in full, completed from reference TRBV7-6 and TRBJ1-3, reads GAGVSQSPRYKVTKRGQDVALRCDPISGHVSLYWYRQALGQGPEFLTYFNYEAQQDKSGLPNDRFSAERPEGSISTLTIQRTEQRDSAMYRCASSLERGARSGNTIYFGEGSWLTVV.

The V gene is TRBV5-1, the J gene TRBJ1-1, with D tentatively TRBD1 (5 bases). This CDR3 is built from 13 residues. The V and J ends lost 6 bases and 0 bases respectively, with 9 bases between them. Germline V gene sequence: CDR1 SGHRS, CDR2 YFSETQ. The DNA for the CDR3 is TGCGCCAGCACTAAAGGGGTGAACACTGAAGCTTTCTTT. This gives the protein CASTKGVNTEAFF.

The chain joins TRBV6-5 to TRBJ2-7; D is possibly TRBD1 (6 bases). This CDR3 has 12 amino acids. Trimming took off 6 bases at V and 3 bases at J, with 9 bases between the two ends. CDR1 is MNHEY, CDR2 SVGAGI, per germline. In DNA, the CDR3 is TGTGCCAGCAGGACGGACAGCTACGAGCAGTACTTC. The encoded protein is CASRTDSYEQYF.

The gene calls are TRBV6-6 and TRBJ1-2; D ambiguous. V dropped 2 bases and J dropped 8 bases, with 12 bases sitting between them. The germline CDR1 and CDR2 sequences are MNHNY and SVGAGI (reference sequence). This CDR3 has 13 residues. CDR3 bases: TGTGCCAGCAGTTACGCGGAGTCCCAAGGCTACACCTTC. This codes for CASSYAESQGYTF.

This clone was counted a few times. The chain links TRBV29-1 to TRBJ2-2; no reliable D call. CDR1 is SQVTM and CDR2 is ANQGSEA in the germline V gene. The V end lost 1 base, the J end lost 5 bases, and 8 bases lay between the germline ends. This CDR3 is 13 amino acids long. CDR3 coding DNA: TGCAGCGTTGAAGCTTTGCGGACCGGGGAGCTGTTTTTT. Protein sequence: CSVEALRTGELFF.

For the CDR3, the DNA is TGTGCCAGCAGTTTCTCACCCGACAGCCGAATCGGAGCTTTCTTT. Translated, it gives CASSFSPDSRIGAFF. The chain recombines TRBV27 with TRBJ1-1, with a weak D call TRBD1 (5 bases). V was trimmed by 3 bases and J by 10 bases, leaving 21 bases between them. From germline, CDR1 is MNHEY and CDR2 SMNVEV (reference sequence). The CDR3 has 15 amino acids.

The chain couples TRBV6-5 to TRBJ2-3, with D possibly TRBD2 on 6 matching bases. Germline V gives CDR1 MNHEY, CDR2 SVGAGI. V was cut by 8 bases and J by 4 bases, with 10 bases left in between. CDR3 length: 12 residues. CDR3 amino acids: CASRRDSDTQYF. CDR3 nucleotide sequence: TGTGCCAGCCGGCGGGATTCAGATACGCAGTATTTT.

V is TRBV27 and J is TRBJ1-5; the D is unclear. With 2 bases removed from V and 7 bases from J, the gap between germline ends came to 15 bases. CDR1 and CDR2 from the germline V gene are MNHEY and SMNVEV (reference sequence). The CDR3 totals 15 residues. For the CDR3, the DNA is TGTGCCAGCAGTTTAAAGCCCCTCGGGGTCCAGCCCCAGCATTTT. Translation: CASSLKPLGVQPQHF.

The J gene is TRBJ1-1, the V gene TRBV25-1; no clear D. This CDR3 is 11 amino acids long. Germline V gene sequence: CDR1 MGHDK, CDR2 SYGVNS. V dropped 1 base and J dropped 5 bases, with 2 bases sitting between them. CDR3 DNA sequence: TGTGCCAGCAGTGAATTAACTGAAGCTTTCTTT. It codes for CASSELTEAFF.

The chain's CDR3 is CASSFTGNQPQHF. CDR3 DNA: TGTGCCAGCAGCTTTACGGGGAATCAGCCCCAGCATTTT. J is TRBJ1-5 and V is TRBV5-4; D gene uncertain. Germline V lookup: CDR1 SGHNT, CDR2 YYREEE (reference sequence). This CDR3 contains 13 residues. The V gene lost 2 bases and the J gene lost 4 bases, with 7 bases spanning the gap.

The genes are TRBV29-1 and TRBJ1-1, with 7 bases fitting TRBD1. The ends lost 5 bases at V and 1 base at J; junction bases unmatched: 1. CDR1 is SQVTM, CDR2 ANQGSEA, per germline. This CDR3 has 12 amino acids. CDR3 sequence (DNA): TGCAGCGTTCGGACAGGGAACACTGAAGCTTTCTTT. It encodes CSVRTGNTEAFF. Full variable domain (outside the CDR3, taken from reference TRBV29-1 and TRBJ1-1): SAVISQKPSRDICQRGTSLTIQCQVDSQVTMMFWYRQQPGQSLTLIATANQGSEATYESGFVIDKFPISRPNLTFSTLTVSNMSPEDSSIYLCSVRTGNTEAFFGQGTRLTVV.

This clone was seen a single time. V is TRBV19 and J is TRBJ2-5; 9 bases map to TRBD1. CDR3 length: 17 amino acids. After removal of 5 bases from V and 4 bases from J, the junction contained 14 bases not matched to a gene. The germline gives CDR1 LNHDA, CDR2 SQIVND (reference sequence). The CDR3 loop is CASSSSAYRGLVETQYF. In DNA form, the CDR3 reads TGTGCCAGTAGTTCTTCAGCGTACAGGGGGCTTGTAGAGACCCAGTACTTC. Looking up the rest from reference TRBV19 and TRBJ2-5 gives the full variable domain: DGGITQSPKYLFRKEGQNVTLSCEQNLNHDAMYWYRQDPGQGLRLIYYSQIVNDFQKGDIAEGYSVSREKKESFPLTVTSAQKNPTAFYLCASSSSAYRGLVETQYFGPGTRLLVL.

Turning to this clone: Other DNA variants within this sample encode the same CDR3. V is TRBV6-5 and J is TRBJ2-7, with a possible D match to TRBD1 (6 bases). This CDR3 region has 13 residues. Trimming cost V 5 bases and J 4 bases, with 12 bases left between them. Germline-derived CDR1 and CDR2 are MNHEY and SVGAGI. The DNA of the CDR3 is TGTGCCAGCAGTAGGGGGATAGAATACGAGCAGTACTTC. Translating gives CASSRGIEYEQYF.

This clone was detected once. This chain uses TRBV6-5 with TRBJ2-7; 7 nucleotides line up with TRBD1. Trimming took 7 bases from V and 2 from J; bases not matched to a gene: 8. The germline CDR1 and CDR2 sequences are MNHEY and SVGAGI. The CDR3 consists of 14 residues. CDR3 sequence (DNA): TGTGCCAGCACCGTTGACAGGGCGCCCTACGAGCAGTACTTC. Translation gives CASTVDRAPYEQYF.

This chain joins TRBV20-1 and TRBJ2-3; 8 positions match TRBD2. The CDR3 contains 16 residues. The germline V gene has CDR1 DFQATT and CDR2 SNEGSKA (reference sequence). J was trimmed by 6 bases and V by 3 bases; bases with no gene match: 14. This CDR3 is CSASWLGSGGFDTQYF. CDR3 nucleotides: TGCAGTGCTAGTTGGCTAGGGAGCGGGGGATTTGATACGCAGTATTTT.

The table lists this clone with a count of one. The rearrangement joins TRBV10-2 to TRBJ2-1; tentative D call: TRBD1 (5 bases). V lost 0 bases, J lost 10 bases, and 13 bases lay in between. Germline CDR1 WSHSY, CDR2 SAAADI. The CDR3 totals 14 residues. As DNA, the CDR3 is TGCGCCAGCAGTGAGTCGAGGAAGGGGAACGAGCAGTTCTTC. It codes for CASSESRKGNEQFF.

This chain joins TRBV6-5 and TRBJ1-2; possibly TRBD1 for D (5 bases). V dropped 8 bases and J dropped 7 bases, with 17 bases sitting between them. The CDR3 is 13 residues long. CDR1 and CDR2 from the germline V gene are MNHEY and SVGAGI. The CDR3 loop is CASDQGARRGYTF. The CDR3 DNA is TGTGCCAGCGATCAAGGGGCGCGGCGTGGCTACACCTTC.

The rearrangement uses TRBV10-2 and TRBJ2-7; 7 nucleotides match TRBD2. Losses at the gene ends were 9 bases for V and 6 bases for J; bases not matched to a gene: 32. Germline-derived CDR1 and CDR2 are WSHSY and SAAADI. The CDR3 totals 20 residues. CDR3 region: CASELLRGGGSGGSLREQYF. The CDR3 nucleotides are TGCGCCAGTGAGCTCTTAAGAGGTGGCGGGAGTGGGGGGAGTTTGCGCGAGCAGTACTTC.

The gene calls are TRBV28 and TRBJ1-3, with unresolved D. Trimming stripped 7 bases from V and 8 bases from J, with 24 bases between. Germline V gene lookup returns CDR1 MDHEN and CDR2 SYDVKM. The CDR3 runs 16 residues. The chain's CDR3 is CASNTPSSGMIYTIYF. CDR3 DNA sequence: TGTGCCAGCAACACCCCTTCATCGGGGATGATATACACCATATATTTT.

This clone was picked up one time. V is TRBV6-5 and J is TRBJ2-6; D gene uncertain. Germline V gene data show CDR1 as MNHEY and CDR2 as SVGAGI. The length of the CDR3 is 16 residues. Trimming shortened V by 1 base and J by 0 bases, and 7 bases separated the two germline ends. This CDR3 is CASSYYANSGANVLTF. The CDR3 DNA is TGTGCCAGCAGTTACTATGCGAACTCTGGGGCCAACGTCCTGACTTTC.

This chain links TRBV18 with TRBJ2-7; 11 bases agree with TRBD2. V was clipped by 3 bases and J by 10 bases; unmatched bases: 8. Per germline, CDR1 KGHSH and CDR2 LQKENI. This CDR3 is 14 amino acids long. In nucleotides, the CDR3 is TGTGCCAGCTCACCGGGACTAGCGGACCAAAACCAGTACTTC. As protein: CASSPGLADQNQYF. Supplemented by reference TRBV18 and TRBJ2-7, the full variable domain reads NAGVMQNPRHLVRRRGQEARLRCSPMKGHSHVYWYRQLPEEGLKFMVYLQKENIIDESGMPKERFSAEFPKEGPSILRIQQVVRGDSAAYFCASSPGLADQNQYFGPGTRLTVT.

The chain employs TRBV25-1 and TRBJ2-7, with D maybe TRBD2 (7 bases). V lost 6 bases and J 3 bases, leaving 15 bases between the germline ends. Germline CDR1 reads MGHDK; CDR2 reads SYGVNS. The CDR3 spans 14 residues. CDR3 in amino acids: CASRGAGDNYEQYF. In DNA form, the CDR3 reads TGTGCCAGCAGGGGGGCGGGAGACAACTACGAGCAGTACTTC.

J is TRBJ1-5 and V is TRBV18; D unresolved. V lost 6 bases and J 4 bases, leaving 16 bases between the germline ends. Germline CDR1 reads KGHSH; CDR2 reads LQKENI. The CDR3 length is 15 residues. The CDR3 nucleotides are TGTGCCAGCTCCCAGGAACAGCATTTTAATCAGCCCCAGCATTTT. Encoded protein: CASSQEQHFNQPQHF. The variable domain in full, completed from reference TRBV18 and TRBJ1-5, reads NAGVMQNPRHLVRRRGQEARLRCSPMKGHSHVYWYRQLPEEGLKFMVYLQKENIIDESGMPKERFSAEFPKEGPSILRIQQVVRGDSAAYFCASSQEQHFNQPQHFGDGTRLSIL.

The V call is TRBV19, the J call TRBJ1-5; 12 bases match TRBD1. The V segment lost 5 bases and the J segment 0 bases; nucleotides outside the gene matches: 11. The CDR3 is 19 residues long. Germline-derived CDR1 and CDR2 are LNHDA and SQIVND (reference sequence). The CDR3 DNA reads as TGTGCCAGTAGTCCTCGTGGGACAGGGGGCGGGGGTAGCAATCAGCCCCAGCATTTT. Protein: CASSPRGTGGGGSNQPQHF.

In this sample, this clone turned up a few times. This chain links TRBV7-9 with TRBJ2-7, with 7 bases fitting TRBD1. CDR1 and CDR2 from the germline V gene are SEHNR and FQNEAQ (reference sequence). J gave up 3 bases and V 2 bases, and 7 bases lay outside the gene matches. This CDR3 region has 15 residues. CDR3 region: CASSLTMGTDYEQYF. The DNA for the CDR3 is TGTGCCAGCAGCTTAACCATGGGGACAGACTACGAGCAGTACTTC.

This chain uses TRBV6-1 with TRBJ1-1, with D possibly TRBD1 on 6 matching bases. CDR1 and CDR2 from the germline V gene are MNHNS and SASEGT. CDR3 length equals 14 residues. V was clipped by 3 bases and J by 6 bases, with 14 bases between them. Written as DNA, the CDR3 is TGTGCCAGCAGTGACGGGACATACTTGGCTGAAGCTTTCTTT. As protein: CASSDGTYLAEAFF.

The genes are TRBV7-2 and TRBJ2-3, with D perhaps matching TRBD2 (5 bases). CDR3 length equals 14 residues. Germline CDR1 SGHTA, CDR2 FQGNSA. Between the trimmed V and J ends, which lost 6 bases and 6 bases, there was a span of 16 bases. CDR3: CASRAAAVYDTQYF. The CDR3 DNA is TGTGCCAGCAGGGCAGCGGCCGTTTATGATACGCAGTATTTT.

V is TRBV4-1 and J is TRBJ1-2; 9 bases align to TRBD1. The trim removed 2 bases at V and 2 bases at J, leaving 6 bases unmatched. Germline V lookup: CDR1 MGHRA, CDR2 YSYEKL. This CDR3 is built from 16 residues. The chain's CDR3 is CASSQLGQGANYGYTF. The CDR3 nucleotides read TGCGCCAGCAGCCAATTGGGACAGGGTGCAAACTATGGCTACACCTTC.